The 9 T cell receptor beta chains reported below all come from one sample, sequenced in a study of graft-versus-host responses after intestinal transplantation. Only in-frame clones appear in the TCRdb table, and some are missing; sequencing was by immunoSEQ multiplex PCR. The sample holds some 120,000 clones, approximately 90% seen once. Their target antigens are unknown. The sample was unstimulated CD4+ T cells sorted from spleen or lymph node cells, taken before intestinal transplant. These receptors originate from a human donor who received an intestinal transplant.

This chain uses TRBV7-8 with TRBJ2-1; possible D gene TRBD2, 6 bases. This CDR3 is 16 amino acids long. The V and J ends lost 5 bases and 0 bases respectively, with 14 bases between them. Germline CDR1 reads SGHVS; CDR2 reads FQNEAQ. The CDR3 protein is CASSDLALLSYNEQFF. Written as DNA, the CDR3 is TGTGCCAGCAGCGACCTAGCGCTTCTCTCCTACAATGAGCAGTTCTTC.

This chain links TRBV11-2 with TRBJ2-3, with TRBD2 as a possible D gene (5 bases). Germline assignment: CDR1 SGHAT and CDR2 FQNNGV. This CDR3 comprises 15 residues. Trimming cost V 1 base and J 4 bases, with 12 bases left between them. The CDR3: CASSLGLKGADTQYF. DNA of the CDR3: TGTGCCAGCAGCTTAGGTTTGAAGGGAGCAGATACGCAGTATTTT.

The V and J genes are TRBV28 and TRBJ1-2; unclear D gene. The germline gives CDR1 MDHEN, CDR2 SYDVKM. The CDR3 length is 12 residues. The ends were cut back, 8 bases at V and 2 bases at J, with 9 bases in the middle. The CDR3 loop is CASLGLNYGYTF. The CDR3 nucleotides are TGTGCCAGCCTGGGCCTAAACTATGGCTACACCTTC.

The CDR3 here is CASSRRGDTQYF. The CDR3 DNA is TGTGCCAGCAGTCGTAGAGGAGATACGCAGTATTTT. V and J are TRBV2 and TRBJ2-3, with unresolved D. The V gene lost 5 bases and the J gene lost 5 bases, with 8 bases spanning the gap. Germline V CDR1 and CDR2: SNHLY, FYNNEI. The CDR3 spans 12 residues.

V usage is TRBV6-1 and J usage is TRBJ1-2, with D possibly being TRBD1 (6 bases). The CDR3 consists of 14 residues. Germline CDR1 reads MNHNS; CDR2 reads SASEGT. V lost 2 bases and J lost 5, with 12 bases in between. In nucleotides, the CDR3 is TGTGCCAGCAGTGAACCCGGGGGGCTATATGGCTACACCTTC. It translates to CASSEPGGLYGYTF.

The chain uses TRBV29-1 and TRBJ2-7; 10 positions match TRBD1. V lost 0 bases and J lost 7; bases outside the gene matches: 3. Germline CDR1 SQVTM, CDR2 ANQGSEA. The CDR3 runs to 13 residues. CDR3 protein: CSVEEGDRGEQYF. In nucleotides, the CDR3 is TGCAGCGTTGAAGAGGGGGACAGGGGTGAGCAGTACTTC.

The CDR3 here is CASSFQQGEAFF. The CDR3 coding sequence is TGCGCCAGCAGCTTCCAACAGGGAGAAGCTTTCTTT. The V gene is TRBV5-1, the J gene TRBJ1-1, with a weak D call TRBD1 (6 bases). This CDR3 contains 12 residues. The V gene lost 2 bases and the J gene lost 8 bases, with 10 bases spanning the gap. Germline assignment: CDR1 SGHRS and CDR2 YFSETQ.

This clone came up once. CDR3 sequence (DNA): TGTGCCAGCAGCGTAGAGTGGGGGGGAGAGACCCAGTACTTC. Translation gives CASSVEWGGETQYF. This rearrangement joins TRBV9 to TRBJ2-5; the match to TRBD2 covers 7 bases. CDR3 length: 14 amino acids. Trimming removed 0 bases from V and 4 bases from J; junction bases left unmatched: 3. The germline CDR1 and CDR2 sequences are SGDLS and YYNGEE.

The CDR3 DNA reads TGTGCCAGCTCACCACCACTAGCGGGAGGAACAGATACGCAGTATTTT. It codes for CASSPPLAGGTDTQYF. The V and J genes are TRBV18 and TRBJ2-3, with TRBD2 identical over 12 bases. Germline V lookup: CDR1 KGHSH, CDR2 LQKENI. The trim removed 0 bases at V and 3 bases at J, leaving 1 base unmatched. The CDR3 has 16 amino acids.